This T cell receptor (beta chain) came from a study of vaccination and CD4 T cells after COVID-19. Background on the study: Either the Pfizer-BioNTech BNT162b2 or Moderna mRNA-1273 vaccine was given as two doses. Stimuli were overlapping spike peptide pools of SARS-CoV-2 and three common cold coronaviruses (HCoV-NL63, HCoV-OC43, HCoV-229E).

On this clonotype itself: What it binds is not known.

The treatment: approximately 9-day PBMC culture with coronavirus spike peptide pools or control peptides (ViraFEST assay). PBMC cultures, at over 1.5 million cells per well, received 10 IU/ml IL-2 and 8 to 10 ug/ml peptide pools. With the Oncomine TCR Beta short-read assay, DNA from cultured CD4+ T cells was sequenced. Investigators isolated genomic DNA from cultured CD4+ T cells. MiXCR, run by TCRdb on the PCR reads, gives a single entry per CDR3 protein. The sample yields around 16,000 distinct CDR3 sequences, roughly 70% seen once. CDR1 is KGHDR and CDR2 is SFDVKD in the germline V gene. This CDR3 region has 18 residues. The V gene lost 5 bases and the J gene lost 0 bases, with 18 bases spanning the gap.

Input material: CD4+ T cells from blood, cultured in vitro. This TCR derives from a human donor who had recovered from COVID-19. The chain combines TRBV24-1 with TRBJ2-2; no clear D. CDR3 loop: CATSARAIAPPNTGELFF. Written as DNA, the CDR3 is TGTGCCACCAGTGCCAGAGCAATTGCGCCCCCGAACACCGGGGAGCTGTTTTTT.